This TCR beta chain was sequenced for a study of long-term antiretroviral therapy in people with HIV. Whole-study findings and limits: Narrower CDR3 length ranges marked HIV repertoires relative to controls. Investigators report no available data on ART adherence, viral resistance or therapy changes. Following ART, diversity rose but still fell short of transplant donor controls.

Germline V gives CDR1 GTSNPN, CDR2 SVGIG (reference sequence). CDR3 size: 16 residues. Trimming took off 0 bases at V and 4 bases at J, with 17 bases between the two ends. Assay version v3.0 of immunoSEQ was used, and it was run at survey level. Data came from immunoSEQ multiplex PCR; TCRdb stores just in-frame clones and leaves some out. Here the sample spans tens of thousands of clones, 80% to 90% being singletons. Worth noting for this clone: The antigen is not known.

This receptor was obtained from a man between 50 and 59 years old with HIV. The chain joins TRBV30 to TRBJ2-3, with D maybe TRBD2 (6 bases). The source material was unsorted PBMCs, sampled 1.2 years after starting antiretroviral therapy. The CDR3 bases are TGTGCCTGGAGTGTTGGGGAGCGGAGGGGTGCAGATACGCAGTATTTT. Translated, it gives CAWSVGERRGADTQYF.